Each of the 2 T cell receptor beta chains below was sequenced from the same sample in a study of T cell responses to AZD1222 COVID-19 vaccine. Method: immunoSEQ multiplex PCR; TCRdb's copy keeps in-frame clones and lacks some. The table shows approximately 89,000 clones, with roughly nine tenths occurring only once. This sample comprised peripheral blood, obtained 28 days after the second AZD1222 dose. These TCRs come from an adult who received the AZD1222 COVID-19 vaccine.

This rearrangement joins TRBV5-5 to TRBJ1-2; 8 bases agree with TRBD1. This CDR3 is built from 15 residues. The J segment lost 5 bases and the V segment lost 0 bases, leaving 6 bases of the junction unmatched. The germline CDR1 and CDR2 sequences are SGHKS and YYEKEE (reference sequence). The CDR3, as DNA: TGTGCCAGCAGCTTGGGGGCAGGGGGCGGTTATGGCTACACCTTC. Translated: CASSLGAGGGYGYTF.

The chain links TRBV7-9 to TRBJ1-1; D is perhaps TRBD1 (5 bases). Germline V gives CDR1 SEHNR, CDR2 FQNEAQ (reference sequence). With 4 bases removed from V and 6 bases from J, the gap between germline ends came to 9 bases. The CDR3 has 12 amino acids. Written as DNA, the CDR3 is TGTGCCAGCAGCTGGGGGTGGGCTGAAGCTTTCTTT. Translated, it gives CASSWGWAEAFF.